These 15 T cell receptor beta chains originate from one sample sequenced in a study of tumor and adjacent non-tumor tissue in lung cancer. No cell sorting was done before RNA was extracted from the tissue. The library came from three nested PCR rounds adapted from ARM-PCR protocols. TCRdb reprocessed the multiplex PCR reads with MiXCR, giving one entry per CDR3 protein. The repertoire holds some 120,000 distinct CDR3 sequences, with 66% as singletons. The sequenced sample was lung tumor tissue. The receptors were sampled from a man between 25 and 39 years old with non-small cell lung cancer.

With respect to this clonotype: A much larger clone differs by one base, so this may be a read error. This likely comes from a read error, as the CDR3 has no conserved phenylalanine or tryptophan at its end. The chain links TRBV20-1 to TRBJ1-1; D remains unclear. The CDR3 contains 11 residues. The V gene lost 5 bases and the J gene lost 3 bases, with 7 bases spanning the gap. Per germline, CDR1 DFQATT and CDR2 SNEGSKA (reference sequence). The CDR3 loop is CSACRDTEAFV. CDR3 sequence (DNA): TGCAGTGCTTGTCGAGACACTGAAGCTTTCGTT.

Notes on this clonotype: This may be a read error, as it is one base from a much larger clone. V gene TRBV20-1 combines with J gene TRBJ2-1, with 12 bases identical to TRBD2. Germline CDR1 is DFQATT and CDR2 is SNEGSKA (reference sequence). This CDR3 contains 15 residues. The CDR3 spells CSARDPSGGDNEHFF. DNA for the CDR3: TGCAGTGCTAGAGATCCTAGCGGGGGGGACAATGAGCATTTCTTC.

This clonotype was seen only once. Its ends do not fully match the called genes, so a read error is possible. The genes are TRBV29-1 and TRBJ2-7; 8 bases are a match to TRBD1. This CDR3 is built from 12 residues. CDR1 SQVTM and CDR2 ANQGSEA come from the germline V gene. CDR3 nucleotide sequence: TGCAGCGTTCTTTGGACAGGGCACGAGCGGTACTTC. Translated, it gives CSVLWTGHERYF.

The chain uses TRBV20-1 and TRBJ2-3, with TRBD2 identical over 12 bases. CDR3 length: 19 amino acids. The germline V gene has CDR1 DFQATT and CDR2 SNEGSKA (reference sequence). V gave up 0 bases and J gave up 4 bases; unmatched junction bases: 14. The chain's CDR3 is CSARDRLAGGPGAADTQYF. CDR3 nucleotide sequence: TGCAGTGCTAGAGATCGGCTAGCGGGAGGGCCTGGGGCCGCAGATACGCAGTATTTT.

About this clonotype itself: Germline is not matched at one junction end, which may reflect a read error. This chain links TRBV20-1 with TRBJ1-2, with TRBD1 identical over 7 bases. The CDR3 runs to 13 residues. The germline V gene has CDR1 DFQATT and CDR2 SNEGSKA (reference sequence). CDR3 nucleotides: TGCAGTGCTCGGCCAGGGGGTCCCCCAGGCTACATCTTC. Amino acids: CSARPGGPPGYIF.

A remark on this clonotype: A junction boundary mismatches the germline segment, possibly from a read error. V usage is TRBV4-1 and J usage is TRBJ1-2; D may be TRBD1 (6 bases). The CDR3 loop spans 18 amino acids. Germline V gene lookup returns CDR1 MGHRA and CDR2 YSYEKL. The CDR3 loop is CASSQDSTGTRSLYGYRF. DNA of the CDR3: TGCGCCAGCAGCCAGGACTCAACCGGGACAAGAAGTCTCTATGGCTACCGCTTC.

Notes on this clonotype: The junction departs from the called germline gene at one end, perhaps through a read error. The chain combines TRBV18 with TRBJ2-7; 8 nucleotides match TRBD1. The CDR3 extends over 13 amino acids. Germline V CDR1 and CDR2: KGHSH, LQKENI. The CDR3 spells CASSPRTGNEHYF. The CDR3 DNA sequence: TGTGCCAGCTCACCACGGACAGGGAACGAGCATTACTTC.

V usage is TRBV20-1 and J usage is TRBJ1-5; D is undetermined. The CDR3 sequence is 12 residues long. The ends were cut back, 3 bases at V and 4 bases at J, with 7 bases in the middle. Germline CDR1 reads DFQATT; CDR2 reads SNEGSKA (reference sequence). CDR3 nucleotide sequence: TGCAGTGCTAGCAGTGTGAATCAGCCCCAGCATTTT. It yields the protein CSASSVNQPQHF.

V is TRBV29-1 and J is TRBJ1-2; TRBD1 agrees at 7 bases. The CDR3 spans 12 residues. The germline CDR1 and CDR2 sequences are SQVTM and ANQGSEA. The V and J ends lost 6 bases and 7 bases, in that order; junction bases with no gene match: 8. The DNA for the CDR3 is TGCAGCGTCGGTACAGGGGATCCTGGCTACACCTTC. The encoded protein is CSVGTGDPGYTF.

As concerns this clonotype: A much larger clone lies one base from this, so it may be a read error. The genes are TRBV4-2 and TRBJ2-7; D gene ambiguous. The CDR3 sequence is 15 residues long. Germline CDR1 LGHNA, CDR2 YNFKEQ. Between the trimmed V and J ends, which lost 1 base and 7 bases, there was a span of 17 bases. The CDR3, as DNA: TGTGCCAGCAGCCAAGGTTCTAGAGGACCCCGTGAGCAGTACTTC. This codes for CASSQGSRGPREQYF.

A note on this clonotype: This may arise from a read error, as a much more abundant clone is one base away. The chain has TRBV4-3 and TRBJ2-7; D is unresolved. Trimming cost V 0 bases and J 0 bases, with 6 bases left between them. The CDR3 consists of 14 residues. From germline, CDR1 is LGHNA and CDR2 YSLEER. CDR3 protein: CASSQDAISYEQYF. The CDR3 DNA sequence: TGCGCCAGCAGCCAAGATGCGATCTCCTACGAGCAGTACTTC.

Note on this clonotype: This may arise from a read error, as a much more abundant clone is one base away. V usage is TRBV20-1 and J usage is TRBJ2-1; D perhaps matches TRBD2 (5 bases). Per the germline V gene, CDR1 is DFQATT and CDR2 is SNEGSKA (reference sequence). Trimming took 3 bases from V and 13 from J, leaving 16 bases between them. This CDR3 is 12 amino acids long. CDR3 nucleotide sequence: TGCAGTGCTAGGGACTCCCGAGCTATTCAGTTCTTC. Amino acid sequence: CSARDSRAIQFF.

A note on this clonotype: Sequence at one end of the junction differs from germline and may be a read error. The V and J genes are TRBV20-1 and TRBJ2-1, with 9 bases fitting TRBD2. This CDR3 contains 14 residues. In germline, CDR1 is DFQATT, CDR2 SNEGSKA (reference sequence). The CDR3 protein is CNARMAGGHNEHFF. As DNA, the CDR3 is TGCAATGCTAGAATGGCGGGGGGGCATAATGAGCATTTCTTC.

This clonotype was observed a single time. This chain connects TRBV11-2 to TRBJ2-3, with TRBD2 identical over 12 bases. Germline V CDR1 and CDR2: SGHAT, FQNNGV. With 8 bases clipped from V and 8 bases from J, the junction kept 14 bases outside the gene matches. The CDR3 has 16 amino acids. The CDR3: CASHPGLAGPRGTQYF. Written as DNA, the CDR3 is TGTGCCAGCCACCCTGGACTAGCGGGGCCACGCGGTACGCAGTATTTT.

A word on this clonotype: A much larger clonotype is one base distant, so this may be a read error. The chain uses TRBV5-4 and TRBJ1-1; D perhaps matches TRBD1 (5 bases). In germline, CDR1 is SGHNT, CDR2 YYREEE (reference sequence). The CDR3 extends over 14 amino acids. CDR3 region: CASSSGTARPETFF. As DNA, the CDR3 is TGTGCCAGCAGCTCCGGGACCGCAAGGCCTGAAACTTTCTTT.